The subject of this entry is one T cell receptor beta chain. This sample was included in a study of blood T cell repertoires in COVID-19. Study at large: Sites across the United States, Italy and Spain contributed samples from acute and convalescent COVID-19. PBMCs, B-cell-depleted T cells, or T cells were the source of the cDNA or gDNA that made up the material.

Germline V gene sequence: CDR1 MNHEY, CDR2 SVGAGI. This CDR3 contains 13 residues. V was pared by 1 base and J by 4 bases, with 7 bases between. In the original analysis: From reference gene primer amplification, estimates of nucleated cell counts were derived. Some clones are missing from TCRdb's copy, which holds only in-frame ones; the method was immunoSEQ multiplex PCR. V and J calls and clone size are given by that table; D and trimming were obtained from the DNA. The sample consists of fewer than 250,000 clones, around four fifths of them appearing once. The TCR was taken from a woman between 70 and 85 years old with active or convalescent COVID-19. Sample: peripheral blood. The V and J genes are TRBV6-5 and TRBJ1-2; a possible D gene is TRBD1 (5 bases). This chain's CDR3 is CASSYFGGYGYTF. CDR3 bases: TGTGCCAGCAGTTACTTCGGGGGCTATGGCTACACCTTC.